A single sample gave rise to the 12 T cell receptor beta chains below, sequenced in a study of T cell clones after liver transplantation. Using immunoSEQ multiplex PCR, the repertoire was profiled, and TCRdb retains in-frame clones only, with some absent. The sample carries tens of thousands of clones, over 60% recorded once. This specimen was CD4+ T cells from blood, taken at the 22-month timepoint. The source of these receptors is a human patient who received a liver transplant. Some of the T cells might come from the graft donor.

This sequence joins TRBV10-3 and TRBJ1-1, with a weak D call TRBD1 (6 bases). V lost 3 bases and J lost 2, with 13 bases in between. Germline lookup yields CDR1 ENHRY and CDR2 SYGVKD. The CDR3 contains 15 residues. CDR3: CAISDWGGANTEAFF. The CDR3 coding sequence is TGTGCCATCAGTGATTGGGGGGGGGCTAACACTGAAGCTTTCTTT.

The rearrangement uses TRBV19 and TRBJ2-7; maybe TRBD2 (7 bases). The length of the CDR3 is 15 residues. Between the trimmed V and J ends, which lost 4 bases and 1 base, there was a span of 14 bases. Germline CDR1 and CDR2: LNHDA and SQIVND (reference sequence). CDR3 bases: TGTGCCAGTAGTAAGAACAGGGAGGGGTCCTACGAGCAGTACTTC. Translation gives CASSKNREGSYEQYF. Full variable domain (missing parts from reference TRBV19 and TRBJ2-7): DGGITQSPKYLFRKEGQNVTLSCEQNLNHDAMYWYRQDPGQGLRLIYYSQIVNDFQKGDIAEGYSVSREKKESFPLTVTSAQKNPTAFYLCASSKNREGSYEQYFGPGTRLTVT.

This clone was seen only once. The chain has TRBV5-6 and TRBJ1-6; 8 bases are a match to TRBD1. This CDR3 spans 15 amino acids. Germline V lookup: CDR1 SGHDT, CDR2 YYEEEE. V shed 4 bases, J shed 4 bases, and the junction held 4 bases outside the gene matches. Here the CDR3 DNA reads TGTGCCAGCAGCGGAAACAGGGGGTATAATTCACCCCTCCACTTT. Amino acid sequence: CASSGNRGYNSPLHF.

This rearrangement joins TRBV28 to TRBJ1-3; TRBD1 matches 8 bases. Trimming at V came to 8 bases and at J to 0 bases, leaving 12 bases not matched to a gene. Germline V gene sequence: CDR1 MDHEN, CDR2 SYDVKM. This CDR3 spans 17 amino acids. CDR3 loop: CASVTGGPTFSGNTIYF. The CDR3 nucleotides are TGTGCCAGCGTTACAGGGGGTCCTACCTTCTCTGGAAACACCATATATTTT.

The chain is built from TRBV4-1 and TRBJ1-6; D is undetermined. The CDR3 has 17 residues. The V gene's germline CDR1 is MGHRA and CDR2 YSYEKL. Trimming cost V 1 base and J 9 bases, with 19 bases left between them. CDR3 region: CASSQGRALGSTSPLHF. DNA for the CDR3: TGCGCCAGCAGCCAAGGTAGGGCCCTCGGCTCAACTTCACCCCTCCACTTT.

The CDR3 nucleotides are TGTGCCAGCAGCAGGGACTTCGGGGTAGATACGCAGTATTTT. Translating gives CASSRDFGVDTQYF. The V call is TRBV7-7, the J call TRBJ2-3; weak D call: TRBD2 (6 bases). The CDR3 has 14 amino acids. The germline V gene has CDR1 SSHAT and CDR2 FNYEAQ (reference sequence). Trimming took 5 bases from V and 5 from J, leaving 14 bases between them.

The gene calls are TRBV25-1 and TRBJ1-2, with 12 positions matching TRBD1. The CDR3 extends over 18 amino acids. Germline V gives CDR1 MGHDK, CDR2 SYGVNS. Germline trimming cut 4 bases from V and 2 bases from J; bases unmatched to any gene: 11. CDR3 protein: CASSAQAAGTGGNYGYTF. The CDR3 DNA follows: TGTGCCAGCAGTGCCCAAGCCGCGGGGACAGGGGGCAACTATGGCTACACCTTC.

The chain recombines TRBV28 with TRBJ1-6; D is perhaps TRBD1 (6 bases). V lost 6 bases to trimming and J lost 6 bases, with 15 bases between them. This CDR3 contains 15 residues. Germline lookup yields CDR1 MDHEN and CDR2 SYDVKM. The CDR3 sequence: CASRNAGQINSPLHF. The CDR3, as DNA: TGTGCCAGCAGGAACGCGGGACAAATTAATTCACCCCTCCACTTT.

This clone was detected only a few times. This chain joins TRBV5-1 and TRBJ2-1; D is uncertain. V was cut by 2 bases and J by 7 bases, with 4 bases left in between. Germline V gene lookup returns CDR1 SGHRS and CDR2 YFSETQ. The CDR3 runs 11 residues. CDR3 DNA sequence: TGCGCCAGCAGCTTCTCTAATGAGCAGTTCTTC. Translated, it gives CASSFSNEQFF.

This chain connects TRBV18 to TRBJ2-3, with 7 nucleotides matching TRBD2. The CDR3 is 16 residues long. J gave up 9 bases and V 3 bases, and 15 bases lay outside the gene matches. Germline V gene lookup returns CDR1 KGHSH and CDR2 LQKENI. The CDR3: CASSPSSGVSGRTQYF. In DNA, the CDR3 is TGTGCCAGCTCACCCTCGAGCGGGGTTTCGGGTCGAACGCAGTATTTT.

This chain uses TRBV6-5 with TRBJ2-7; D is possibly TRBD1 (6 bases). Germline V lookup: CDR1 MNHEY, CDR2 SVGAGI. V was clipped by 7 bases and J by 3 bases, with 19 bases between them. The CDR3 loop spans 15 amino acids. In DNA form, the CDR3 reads TGTGCCAGCATCGGGCAGGGGACCTCCAACTACGAGCAGTACTTC. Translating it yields CASIGQGTSNYEQYF.

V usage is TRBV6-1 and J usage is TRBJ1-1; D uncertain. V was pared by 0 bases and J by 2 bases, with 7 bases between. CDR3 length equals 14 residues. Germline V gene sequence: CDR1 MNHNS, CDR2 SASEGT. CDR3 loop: CASSEAGHNTEAFF. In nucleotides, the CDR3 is TGTGCCAGCAGTGAAGCTGGCCACAACACTGAAGCTTTCTTT.